Following are 28 T cell receptor beta chains from one sample sequenced in a study of identical twins. TCRdb used MiXCR to reprocess the 5' RACE reads, holding one entry per CDR3 protein. This sample has 200,000 to 250,000 distinct CDR3 sequences, with 11% to 15% found just once. The specimen sequenced was memory (CD45RO+) T cells sorted from blood. The receptors here all came from a woman under 30 in good health.

In this sample, this clonotype turned up many times. The V and J genes are TRBV7-2 and TRBJ2-3; D possibly corresponds to TRBD2 (5 bases). The germline V and J ends were trimmed by 4 bases and 2 bases, with 7 bases remaining between them. The CDR3 has 13 amino acids. From germline, CDR1 is SGHTA and CDR2 FQGNSA. CDR3 sequence (DNA): TGTGCCAGCAGCTACGACTACACAGATACGCAGTATTTT. This gives the protein CASSYDYTDTQYF.

This sequence joins TRBV6-5 and TRBJ1-1; maybe TRBD1 (5 bases). Trimming took off 2 bases at V and 8 bases at J, with 6 bases between the two ends. Germline assignment: CDR1 MNHEY and CDR2 SVGAGI. This CDR3 is 11 amino acids long. DNA of the CDR3: TGTGCCAGCAGTTACAGGACAGAAGCTTTCTTT. This translates into CASSYRTEAFF.

This clonotype appeared a few times. The V call is TRBV7-9, the J call TRBJ2-7, with no clear D. The V and J ends lost 6 bases and 5 bases respectively, with 11 bases between them. This CDR3 is 12 amino acids long. CDR1 is SEHNR and CDR2 is FQNEAQ in the germline V gene (reference sequence). CDR3 nucleotides: TGTGCCAGCAGTCTAATATTTAACGAGCAGTACTTC. Protein product: CASSLIFNEQYF.

This clonotype was observed at least ten times. This chain links TRBV20-1 with TRBJ2-1; no clear D gene. The CDR3 runs 13 residues. Germline CDR1 DFQATT, CDR2 SNEGSKA (reference sequence). Trimming removed 3 bases at V and 5 bases at J, with 11 bases between. The DNA for the CDR3 is TGCAGTGCTAGTTCCGGCTATAACAATGAGCAGTTCTTC. This translates into CSASSGYNNEQFF.

The chain links TRBV6-2 or TRBV6-3 to TRBJ1-1; D unclear. Germline V gene sequence: CDR1 MNHEY, CDR2 SVGEGT. V lost 7 bases to trimming and J lost 1 base, with 13 bases between them. This CDR3 is built from 14 residues. DNA of the CDR3: TGTGCCAGCAAGAGGGAAGTGGAGAACACTGAAGCTTTCTTT. It is translated as CASKREVENTEAFF.

The rearrangement joins TRBV20-1 to TRBJ2-5; 14 nucleotides match TRBD2. The V segment lost 4 bases and the J segment 1 base; nucleotides outside the gene matches: 5. This CDR3 has 16 amino acids. Germline CDR1 is DFQATT and CDR2 is SNEGSKA (reference sequence). The CDR3 nucleotides read TGCAGTGCTAAAGGGACTAGCGGGGGCCCCCAAGAGACCCAGTACTTC. Translating it yields CSAKGTSGGPQETQYF.

The sample holds a few counts of this clonotype. The V call is TRBV7-2, the J call TRBJ2-5; 7 nucleotides line up with TRBD2. With 2 bases clipped from V and 2 bases from J, the junction kept 8 bases outside the gene matches. Germline V gene sequence: CDR1 SGHTA, CDR2 FQGNSA. This CDR3 spans 16 amino acids. CDR3 protein: CASSLNSGAGQETQYF. The CDR3 DNA reads TGTGCCAGCAGCTTAAACTCGGGAGCGGGGCAAGAGACCCAGTACTTC. The variable domain in full, with the rest retrieved from reference TRBV7-2 and TRBJ2-5, is GAGVSQSPSNKVTEKGKDVELRCDPISGHTALYWYRQSLGQGLEFLIYFQGNSAPDKSGLPSDRFSAERTGGSVSTLTIQRTQQEDSAVYLCASSLNSGAGQETQYFGPGTRLLVL.

J is TRBJ1-2 and V is TRBV7-8; the D gene is possibly TRBD1 (5 bases). V was pared by 1 base and J by 4 bases, with 10 bases between. CDR1 SGHVS and CDR2 FQNEAQ come from the germline V gene. The CDR3 runs to 14 residues. The DNA for the CDR3 is TGTGCCAGCAGCTTAGGGCAGGGCCCCTATGGCTACACCTTC. The encoded protein is CASSLGQGPYGYTF.

In its sample, this clonotype was seen many times. The chain links TRBV12-3 or TRBV12-4 to TRBJ1-4, with D hard to call. This CDR3 has 12 amino acids. V was clipped by 4 bases and J by 6 bases, with 6 bases between them. This CDR3 reads CASSWTHEKLFF. Written as DNA, the CDR3 is TGTGCCAGCAGTTGGACTCATGAAAAACTGTTTTTT.

The gene calls are TRBV5-5 and TRBJ2-1; 8 bases are shared with TRBD2. The V and J ends lost 0 bases and 5 bases, in that order; junction bases with no gene match: 7. The CDR3 sequence is 16 residues long. Per the germline V gene, CDR1 is SGHKS and CDR2 is YYEKEE (reference sequence). CDR3 sequence (DNA): TGTGCCAGCAGCTTGGTACCAGCGGGAGCTAACAATGAGCAGTTCTTC. Residues: CASSLVPAGANNEQFF.

The CDR3 DNA sequence: TGTGCCAGCAGCCTCGGGACTAGCGGGAGGAATGAGCAGTTCTTC. Its protein product is CASSLGTSGRNEQFF. The V and J genes are TRBV9 and TRBJ2-1; the match to TRBD2 covers 15 bases. This CDR3 has 15 residues. Germline V CDR1 and CDR2: SGDLS, YYNGEE. With V trimmed by 4 bases and J by 7 bases, 3 bases remained unmatched. The variable domain in full, with the rest retrieved from reference TRBV9 and TRBJ2-1, is DSGVTQTPKHLITATGQRVTLRCSPRSGDLSVYWYQQSLDQGLQFLIQYYNGEERAKGNILERFSAQQFPDLHSELNLSSLELGDSALYFCASSLGTSGRNEQFFGPGTRLTVL.

This clonotype was seen a few times. Its ends do not fully match the called genes, so a read error is possible. The J gene is TRBJ2-7, the V gene TRBV10-3; TRBD1 agrees at 7 bases. This CDR3 is built from 14 residues. The germline CDR1 and CDR2 sequences are ENHRY and SYGVKD. The CDR3 sequence is CATSQTGQDNEQYF. In DNA form, the CDR3 reads TGTGCCACCAGTCAGACCGGACAGGACAACGAGCAGTACTTC.

J is TRBJ1-1 and V is TRBV6-1; a weak D match, TRBD1 (5 bases). CDR1 is MNHNS, CDR2 SASEGT, per germline. The CDR3 length is 13 residues. V was trimmed by 5 bases and J by 6 bases, leaving 13 bases between them. The DNA of the CDR3 is TGTGCCAGCAGTCCCCAGGGCAAACCTGAAGCTTTCTTT. This gives the protein CASSPQGKPEAFF.

This chain links TRBV12-3 or TRBV12-4 with TRBJ1-1; a possible D gene is TRBD1 (5 bases). The CDR3 contains 10 residues. V lost 9 bases and J 11 bases, leaving 13 bases between the germline ends. For the CDR3, the DNA is TGTGCCAGTGGGAGGGAGGGGGCTTTCTTT. Translated, it gives CASGREGAFF.

The chain employs TRBV19 and TRBJ2-1, with a possible D match to TRBD1 (5 bases). Trimming removed 10 bases at V and 4 bases at J, with 14 bases between. The germline CDR1 and CDR2 sequences are LNHDA and SQIVND (reference sequence). CDR3 length: 13 amino acids. This chain's CDR3 is CATMTASYNEQFF. The CDR3 DNA is TGTGCCACCATGACAGCCTCGTACAATGAGCAGTTCTTC. Looking up the rest from reference TRBV19 and TRBJ2-1 gives the full variable domain: DGGITQSPKYLFRKEGQNVTLSCEQNLNHDAMYWYRQDPGQGLRLIYYSQIVNDFQKGDIAEGYSVSREKKESFPLTVTSAQKNPTAFYLCATMTASYNEQFFGPGTRLTVL.

CDR3: CASSTGLAHYNEQFF. CDR3 in DNA: TGTGCCAGCAGCACCGGACTAGCCCACTACAATGAGCAGTTCTTC. The rearrangement links TRBV7-3 to TRBJ2-1; 8 bases map to TRBD2. This CDR3 has 15 residues. V lost 5 bases and J lost 3; bases outside the gene matches: 6. The germline V gene encodes CDR1 SGHTA and CDR2 FQGTGA. Full variable domain (rest looked up from reference TRBV7-3 and TRBJ2-1): GAGVSQTPSNKVTEKGKYVELRCDPISGHTALYWYRQSLGQGPEFLIYFQGTGAADDSGLPNDRFFAVRPEGSVSTLKIQRTERGDSAVYLCASSTGLAHYNEQFFGPGTRLTVL.

This chain links TRBV19 with TRBJ2-7; 11 nucleotides line up with TRBD2. The CDR3 extends over 15 amino acids. Per germline, CDR1 LNHDA and CDR2 SQIVND (reference sequence). The trim removed 5 bases at V and 7 bases at J, leaving 10 bases unmatched. The DNA for the CDR3 is TGTGCCAGTAGTGCCGGGACTAGCGGCGTGGGGGAGCAGTACTTC. Translation gives CASSAGTSGVGEQYF. The whole variable domain, filled in from reference TRBV19 and TRBJ2-7, reads DGGITQSPKYLFRKEGQNVTLSCEQNLNHDAMYWYRQDPGQGLRLIYYSQIVNDFQKGDIAEGYSVSREKKESFPLTVTSAQKNPTAFYLCASSAGTSGVGEQYFGPGTRLTVT.

This clonotype was counted at least ten times. The chain combines TRBV7-2 with TRBJ2-7; D is perhaps TRBD2 (5 bases). V lost 6 bases and J lost 4, with 13 bases in between. Germline V gene data show CDR1 as SGHTA and CDR2 as FQGNSA. The CDR3 covers 13 residues. This CDR3 is CASSRTLLYEQYF. In DNA form, the CDR3 reads TGTGCCAGCAGTCGGACTCTCCTTTACGAGCAGTACTTC.

This chain links TRBV25-1 with TRBJ2-2; TRBD1 aligns across 10 bases. The CDR3 extends over 17 amino acids. Germline V lookup: CDR1 MGHDK, CDR2 SYGVNS. V gave up 4 bases and J gave up 3 bases; unmatched junction bases: 8. The CDR3 nucleotides are TGTGCCAGCAGTGGATGGTCCGGGACAGGGGACACCGGGGAGCTGTTTTTT. It is translated as CASSGWSGTGDTGELFF.

This clonotype has just a few counts. The chain couples TRBV15 to TRBJ2-1, with 9 bases identical to TRBD1. The CDR3 covers 15 residues. Germline-derived CDR1 and CDR2 are LNHNV and YYDKDF (reference sequence). The J segment lost 5 bases and the V segment lost 1 base, leaving 3 bases of the junction unmatched. The CDR3 spells CATSRVGQGNNEQFF. For the CDR3, the DNA is TGTGCCACCAGCAGAGTGGGACAGGGCAACAATGAGCAGTTCTTC.

The CDR3 sequence: CASSVGGLAGVYNEQFF. DNA for the CDR3: TGTGCCAGCAGCGTAGGAGGGCTAGCGGGGGTATACAATGAGCAGTTCTTC. The rearrangement uses TRBV9 and TRBJ2-1; TRBD2 aligns across 10 bases. Germline assignment: CDR1 SGDLS and CDR2 YYNGEE. Unmatched junction bases numbered 7, after V lost 0 bases and J lost 4 bases. The CDR3 runs to 17 residues.

This clonotype was counted a few times. This chain connects TRBV19 to TRBJ1-1; tentatively, D is TRBD1 (6 bases). V was pared by 7 bases and J by 7 bases, with 10 bases between. The germline CDR1 and CDR2 sequences are LNHDA and SQIVND (reference sequence). The CDR3 runs 11 residues. The CDR3 spells CASTTGNEAFF. The DNA for the CDR3 is TGTGCCAGTACCACAGGGAATGAAGCTTTCTTT. Together with reference TRBV19 and TRBJ1-1, the CDR3 gives the full variable domain: DGGITQSPKYLFRKEGQNVTLSCEQNLNHDAMYWYRQDPGQGLRLIYYSQIVNDFQKGDIAEGYSVSREKKESFPLTVTSAQKNPTAFYLCASTTGNEAFFGQGTRLTVV.

This clonotype was counted many times. This chain uses TRBV10-2 with TRBJ1-1; D gene unclear. Germline V gene lookup returns CDR1 WSHSY and CDR2 SAAADI. The CDR3 spans 12 residues. V was trimmed by 7 bases and J by 4 bases, leaving 10 bases between them. The CDR3 DNA is TGCGCCAGCACCGACCCGGGCACTGAAGCTTTCTTT. It is translated as CASTDPGTEAFF.

This clonotype has only a few counts. The chain combines TRBV25-1 with TRBJ1-1; D possibly corresponds to TRBD1 (5 bases). Germline V gene sequence: CDR1 MGHDK, CDR2 SYGVNS. Between the trimmed V and J ends, which lost 11 bases and 5 bases, there was a span of 18 bases. The length of the CDR3 is 13 residues. The CDR3 DNA follows: TGTGCCTCCCGCGGGACTTTGAGGACTGAAGCTTTCTTT. Translating it yields CASRGTLRTEAFF.

The table lists this clonotype with many counts. This chain uses TRBV7-2 with TRBJ2-7; no clear D gene. Per the germline V gene, CDR1 is SGHTA and CDR2 is FQGNSA. The CDR3 has 15 residues. V lost 3 bases and J lost 3, with 15 bases in between. CDR3 sequence: CASSLVGWSGYEQYF. The DNA for the CDR3 is TGTGCCAGCAGCTTGGTGGGGTGGAGTGGCTACGAGCAGTACTTC.

The chain employs TRBV12-3 or TRBV12-4 and TRBJ1-2; D remains unclear. The V end was cut by 6 bases, the J end by 4 bases, with 6 bases between. The length of the CDR3 is 11 residues. The DNA for the CDR3 is TGTGCCAGCAGGGCTGGCTATGGCTACACCTTC. The encoded protein is CASRAGYGYTF.

This clonotype was seen ten or more times. The chain uses TRBV20-1 and TRBJ1-1; D is uncertain. The CDR3 spans 12 residues. Germline values: CDR1 DFQATT, CDR2 SNEGSKA (reference sequence). Deletions cut 6 bases from V and 8 bases from J, with 16 bases between. Here the CDR3 reads CSARRAREEAFF. The CDR3 DNA reads TGCAGTGCAAGGCGGGCTCGGGAGGAAGCTTTCTTT.

The rearrangement links TRBV7-9 to TRBJ1-2; possibly TRBD1 for D (5 bases). V was cut by 2 bases and J by 6 bases, with 13 bases left in between. The CDR3 has 14 residues. The germline V gene encodes CDR1 SEHNR and CDR2 FQNEAQ (reference sequence). The DNA for the CDR3 is TGTGCCAGCAGCTTACTACGGGGGTTCCATGGCTACACCTTC. Residues: CASSLLRGFHGYTF. The full variable domain, in which reference TRBV7-9 and TRBJ1-2 provide the parts outside the CDR3, is DTGVSQNPRHKITKRGQNVTFRCDPISEHNRLYWYRQTLGQGPEFLTYFQNEAQLEKSRLLSDRFSAERPKGSFSTLEIQRTEQGDSAMYLCASSLLRGFHGYTFGSGTRLTVV.